This TCR beta chain is drawn from a study of cytomegalovirus exposure and HLA in healthy donors. The germline V gene encodes CDR1 GTSNPN and CDR2 SVGIG (reference sequence). This CDR3 contains 15 residues. Trimming cost V 5 bases and J 0 bases; bases outside gene matches: 6. A word on this clone: What it binds is not known.

Notes on the study in general: While the bulk of TCR sequences proved rare, some public TCRs turned up in many donors.

Researchers ran the PCR with 60 Vbeta and 13 Jbeta primers. Data came from immunoSEQ multiplex PCR; TCRdb stores just in-frame clones and leaves some out. Here the sample spans fewer than 85,000 clones, more than 75% being singletons. This rearrangement joins TRBV30 to TRBJ2-7; 11 bases align to TRBD1. The clonotype comes from a man aged 40-49 years in good health and CMV-seronegative. Sequenced: PBMCs. CDR3 residues: CAWGTGGIPSYEQYF. The DNA for the CDR3 is TGTGCCTGGGGGACAGGGGGAATACCCTCCTACGAGCAGTACTTC.